Listed below are T cell receptor beta chains from one sample, sequenced in a study of regulatory T cells in long-lasting Graves disease. In TCRdb, the multiplex PCR reads were re-called with MiXCR into one record per CDR3 protein. In the table there are more than 450,000 distinct CDR3 sequences, around 13% of which are singletons. This sample was also put to use in a study of T cells in Graves' hyperthyroidism and ophthalmopathy.

Sequencing used peripheral blood mononuclear cells (PBMCs), obtained at new diagnosis, from a patient treated with antithyroid drugs. These receptors originate from a woman aged 25 to 39 with Graves disease. CDR3s include the opening cysteine and the closing phenylalanine or tryptophan. D genes are given only for firm matches. Only some rows state a clone size, as once, few, many or a class for expanded clones.

D gene: -; J gene: TRBJ2-7; clone size: few; V gene: TRBV18; CDR3 protein: CASSPRTVTGEQYF; CDR3 DNA: TGTGCCAGCTCACCTCGGACAGTCACGGGGGAGCAGTACTTC
D gene: TRBD1; J gene: TRBJ2-1; clone size: few; V gene: TRBV7-3; CDR3 protein: CASSSTDRGGYNEQFF; CDR3 DNA: TGTGCCAGCAGTTCGACGGACAGGGGGGGTTACAATGAGCAGTTCTTC
D gene: -; J gene: TRBJ1-5; clone size: many; V gene: TRBV27; CDR3 protein: CASSPYRAGNQPQHF; CDR3 DNA: TGTGCCAGCAGTCCCTACAGGGCCGGCAATCAGCCCCAGCATTTT
D gene: TRBD1; J gene: TRBJ1-1; clone size: few; V gene: TRBV7-3; CDR3 protein: CASSLTGLMNTEAFF; CDR3 DNA: TGTGCCAGCAGCCTGACAGGGCTCATGAACACTGAAGCTTTCTTT
D gene: TRBD2; J gene: TRBJ2-1; clone size: many; V gene: TRBV2; CDR3 protein: CASSDGLAAVNEQFF; CDR3 DNA: TGTGCCAGCAGCGATGGTCTAGCGGCTGTGAATGAGCAGTTCTTC
D gene: TRBD1; J gene: TRBJ2-1; clone size: many; V gene: TRBV7-3; CDR3 protein: CASSDGQGKYNEQFF; CDR3 DNA: TGTGCCAGCAGCGACGGACAGGGCAAGTACAATGAGCAGTTCTTC
D gene: TRBD2; J gene: TRBJ2-7; clone size: many; V gene: TRBV20-1; CDR3 protein: CSARDKEREITYEQYF; CDR3 DNA: TGCAGTGCTAGAGATAAGGAGCGGGAGATAACCTACGAGCAGTACTTC
D gene: -; J gene: TRBJ2-3; clone size: -; V gene: TRBV9; CDR3 protein: CASSADGQSTDTQYF; CDR3 DNA: TGTGCCAGCAGCGCCGACGGACAGAGCACAGATACGCAGTATTTT
D gene: -; J gene: TRBJ2-5; clone size: -; V gene: TRBV2; CDR3 protein: CASSGRGVWETQYF; CDR3 DNA: TGTGCCAGCAGTGGGAGGGGGGTTTGGGAGACCCAGTACTTC
D gene: TRBD1; J gene: TRBJ2-2; clone size: many; V gene: TRBV19; CDR3 protein: CASRNLGQGALRSTGELFF; CDR3 DNA: TGTGCCAGTAGAAACCTGGGACAGGGGGCTCTTAGGTCCACCGGGGAGCTGTTTTTT
D gene: -; J gene: TRBJ2-3; clone size: many; V gene: TRBV20-1; CDR3 protein: CSASRRVGTDTQYF; CDR3 DNA: TGCAGTGCTAGTAGGCGGGTTGGCACAGATACGCAGTATTTT
D gene: TRBD2; J gene: TRBJ2-3; clone size: -; V gene: TRBV24-1; CDR3 protein: CATSDPGLAGTDTQYF; CDR3 DNA: TGTGCCACCAGTGATCCGGGACTAGCGGGGACAGATACGCAGTATTTT
D gene: -; J gene: TRBJ2-2; clone size: many; V gene: TRBV28; CDR3 protein: CASSLSWGELFF; CDR3 DNA: TGTGCCAGCAGCCTGAGTTGGGGGGAGCTGTTTTTT
D gene: TRBD1; J gene: TRBJ1-2; clone size: many; V gene: TRBV12-3/TRBV12-4; CDR3 protein: CASSYGQGWSYGYTF; CDR3 DNA: TGTGCCAGCAGCTATGGACAGGGATGGAGCTATGGCTACACCTTC
D gene: -; J gene: TRBJ1-5; clone size: many; V gene: TRBV12-3/TRBV12-4; CDR3 protein: CASSSSRSNQPQHF; CDR3 DNA: TGTGCCAGCAGTTCATCACGTAGCAATCAGCCCCAGCATTTT
D gene: -; J gene: TRBJ1-1; clone size: many; V gene: TRBV30; CDR3 protein: CAWNYRMNTEAFF; CDR3 DNA: TGTGCCTGGAACTACAGGATGAACACTGAAGCTTTCTTT
D gene: -; J gene: TRBJ2-2; clone size: many; V gene: TRBV30; CDR3 protein: CAWSAVGWNTGELFF; CDR3 DNA: TGTGCCTGGAGTGCGGTGGGTTGGAACACCGGGGAGCTGTTTTTT